This record looks at one T cell receptor beta chain sequence and its context. What it binds is unknown. Each CDR3 protein is one row after TCRdb ran MiXCR on the 5' RACE reads. This sample has over 700,000 distinct CDR3 sequences, with 15% to 20% found just once. The CDR3 covers 18 residues. This sample was taken from a study of CD8 T cells in ankylosing spondylitis. General study points: Ankylosing spondylitis blood appeared to carry a characteristic TCR beta motif of roughly eight highly homologous variants. Disease-linked clones were found to be CD8+ and relatively rare in peripheral blood.

This chain links TRBV21-1 with TRBJ2-7; the DNA was not compared with TRBD2, the D call given in the table. TRBV21-1 is described as a pseudogene. This receptor was taken from a male donor with ankylosing spondylitis. Input material: blood, either unsorted or a sorted T cell fraction (not recorded which). The CDR3 DNA follows: TGTGCCAGCAGCAACGGTCGACTAGCGGGGGACTTAATCTACGAGCAGTACTTC. Its translation: CASSNGRLAGDLIYEQYF.